This TCR beta chain was recovered during a study of cytomegalovirus exposure and HLA in healthy donors. The germline gives CDR1 SGHTA, CDR2 FQGNSA. The ends were cut back, 3 bases at V and 5 bases at J, with 8 bases in the middle. This CDR3 has 12 amino acids. Donors showed nominal health when sampled, although they likely had unrecorded immune exposures. 60 Vbeta and 13 Jbeta primers were used in PCR. TCRdb's copy holds only in-frame clones and misses some; the assay was immunoSEQ multiplex PCR. Of under 130,000 clones listed, roughly 13% are singletons. There are a few counts of this clone. Its antigen is still unknown. The study's findings and limits: Earlier analysis yielded a pattern in which most TCR beta V segments were productive about 90% or about 30% of the time. As a later analysis revealed, most CMV-associated TCR beta chains appeared HLA-restricted. Later analysis indicated greater clonal expansion among HLA-associated TCR beta chains than among equally common other chains.

Sequencing used PBMCs. The clonotype comes from a man aged 40-55 years in good health and CMV-seropositive. J is TRBJ2-7 and V is TRBV7-2; a possible D gene is TRBD2 (6 bases). The CDR3 protein is CASSFRTNEQYF. As DNA, the CDR3 is TGTGCCAGCAGCTTCAGGACTAACGAGCAGTACTTC.